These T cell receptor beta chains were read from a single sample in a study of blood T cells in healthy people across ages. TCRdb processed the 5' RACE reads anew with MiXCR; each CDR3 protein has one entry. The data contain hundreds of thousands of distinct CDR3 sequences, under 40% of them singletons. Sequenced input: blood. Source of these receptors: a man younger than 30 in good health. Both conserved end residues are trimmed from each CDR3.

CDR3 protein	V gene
ASSLDPDPTDTQY	TRBV6-5
ASSYSPPGTGIYNEQF	TRBV6-2/TRBV6-3
ASSYSDGYNEQF	TRBV13
ASSLTSGVGNEQF	TRBV7-3
SVETWSGENTEAF	TRBV29-1
ASNSGRGQYNEQF	TRBV21-1
ASSLSGTGMVEQY	TRBV12-3/TRBV12-4
AIRASEGTTDTQY	TRBV10-3
SARDRVGTYNQPQH	TRBV20-1
AGSHGDWEQF	TRBV11-1
ASSTTGRGNTEAF	TRBV6-1
ASSPEVLAGGINEQF	TRBV27
ASSLTTLQDTQY	TRBV12-3/TRBV12-4
ASSFRDRNSNQPQH	TRBV7-8
ASSLAQASGNTIY	TRBV7-2
ASSLANRQGASYEQY	TRBV5-1
SARHTDSHYGYT	TRBV20-1
ASREESTDTQY	TRBV10-2